There are a few counts of the clone carrying this TCR beta chain. Its antigen is currently unknown. cDNA libraries for TCR beta contained unique molecular identifiers. MiXCR, run by TCRdb on the PCR reads, gives a single entry per CDR3 protein. The data hold fewer than 600,000 distinct CDR3 sequences, with under 55% observed a single time. Germline lookup yields CDR1 ENHRY and CDR2 SYGVKD. Losses at the gene ends were 3 bases for V and 1 base for J; bases not matched to a gene: 2. This CDR3 region has 15 residues. The sample comes from a study of post-analysis software for immune sequencing data. Study-level background: The cohort encompassed relapsing-remitting, secondary progressive and progressive-relapsing multiple sclerosis disease courses. Regarding the study as a whole: People with multiple sclerosis had a significantly lower normalized Chao1 diversity than controls did. Roughly five TRBV segments appeared more often in patients than in controls, and TRBV5-6, TRBV5-1 and TRBV20-1 were among these.

The sample consisted of blood. This clonotype was sampled from a girl aged 10 to 17 with multiple sclerosis. The rearrangement uses TRBV10-3 and TRBJ2-7; 11 nucleotides match TRBD1. CDR3 residues: CAISEGTGGSYEQYF. The CDR3 DNA reads as TGTGCCATCAGTGAAGGGACAGGGGGTTCCTACGAGCAGTACTTC.